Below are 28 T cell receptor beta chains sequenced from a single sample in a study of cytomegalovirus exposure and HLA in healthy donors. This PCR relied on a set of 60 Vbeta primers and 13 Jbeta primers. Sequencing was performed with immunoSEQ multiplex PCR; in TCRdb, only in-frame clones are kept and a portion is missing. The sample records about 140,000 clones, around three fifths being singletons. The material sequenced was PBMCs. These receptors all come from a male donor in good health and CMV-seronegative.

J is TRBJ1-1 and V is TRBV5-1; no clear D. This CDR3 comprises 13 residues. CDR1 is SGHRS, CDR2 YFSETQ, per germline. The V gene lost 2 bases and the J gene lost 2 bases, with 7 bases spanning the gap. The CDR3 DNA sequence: TGCGCCAGCAGCTTTTCGGTAAACACTGAAGCTTTCTTT. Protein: CASSFSVNTEAFF.

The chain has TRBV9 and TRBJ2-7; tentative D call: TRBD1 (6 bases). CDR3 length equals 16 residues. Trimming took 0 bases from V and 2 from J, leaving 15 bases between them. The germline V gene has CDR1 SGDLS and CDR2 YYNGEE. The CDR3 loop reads CASSVAGAGVPYEQYF. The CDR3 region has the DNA TGTGCCAGCAGCGTAGCCGGCGCAGGGGTACCCTACGAGCAGTACTTC. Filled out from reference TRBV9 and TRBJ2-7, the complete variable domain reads DSGVTQTPKHLITATGQRVTLRCSPRSGDLSVYWYQQSLDQGLQFLIQYYNGEERAKGNILERFSAQQFPDLHSELNLSSLELGDSALYFCASSVAGAGVPYEQYFGPGTRLTVT.

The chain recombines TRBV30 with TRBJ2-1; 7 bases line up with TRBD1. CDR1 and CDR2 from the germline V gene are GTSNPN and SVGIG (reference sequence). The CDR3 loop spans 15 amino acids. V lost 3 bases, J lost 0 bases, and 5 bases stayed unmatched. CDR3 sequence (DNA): TGTGCCTGGAGCAGGGACAGCCTCTCCTACAATGAGCAGTTCTTC. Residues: CAWSRDSLSYNEQFF.

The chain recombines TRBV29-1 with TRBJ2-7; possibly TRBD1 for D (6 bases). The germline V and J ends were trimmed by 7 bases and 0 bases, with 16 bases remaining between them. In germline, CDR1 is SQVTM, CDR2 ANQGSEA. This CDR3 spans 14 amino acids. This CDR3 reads CSAQTTGSSYEQYF. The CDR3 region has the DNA TGCAGCGCACAGACAACAGGGAGCTCCTACGAGCAGTACTTC.

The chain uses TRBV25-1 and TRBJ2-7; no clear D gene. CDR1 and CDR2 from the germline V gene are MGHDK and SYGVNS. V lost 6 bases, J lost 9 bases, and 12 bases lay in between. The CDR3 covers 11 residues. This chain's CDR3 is CASRSPVLQYF. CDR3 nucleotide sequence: TGTGCCAGCAGATCGCCGGTTTTGCAGTACTTC.

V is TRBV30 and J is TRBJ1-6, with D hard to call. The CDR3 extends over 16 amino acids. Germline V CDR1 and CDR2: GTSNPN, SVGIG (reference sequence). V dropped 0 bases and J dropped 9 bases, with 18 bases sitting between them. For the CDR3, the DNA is TGTGCCTGGAGTGTACTACCGCAGAGGGATGGTTCACCCCTCCACTTT. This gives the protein CAWSVLPQRDGSPLHF. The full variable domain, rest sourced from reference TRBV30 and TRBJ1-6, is SQTIHQWPATLVQPVGSPLSLECTVEGTSNPNLYWYRQAAGRGLQLLFYSVGIGQISSEVPQNLSASRPQDRQFILSSKKLLLSDSGFYLCAWSVLPQRDGSPLHFGNGTRLTVT.

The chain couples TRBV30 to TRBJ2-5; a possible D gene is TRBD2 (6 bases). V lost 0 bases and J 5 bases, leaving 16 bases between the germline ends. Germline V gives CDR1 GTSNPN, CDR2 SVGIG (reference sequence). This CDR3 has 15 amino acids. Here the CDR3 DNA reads TGTGCCTGGAGTGTAATGTCAGGGAGGCGGGAGACCCAGTACTTC. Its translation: CAWSVMSGRRETQYF.

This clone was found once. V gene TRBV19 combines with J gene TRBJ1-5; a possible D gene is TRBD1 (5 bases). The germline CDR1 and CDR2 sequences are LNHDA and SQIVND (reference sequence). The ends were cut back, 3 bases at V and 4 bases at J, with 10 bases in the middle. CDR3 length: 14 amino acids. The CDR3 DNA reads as TGTGCCAGTAGTATTACGACAGCTAATCAGCCCCAGCATTTT. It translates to CASSITTANQPQHF.

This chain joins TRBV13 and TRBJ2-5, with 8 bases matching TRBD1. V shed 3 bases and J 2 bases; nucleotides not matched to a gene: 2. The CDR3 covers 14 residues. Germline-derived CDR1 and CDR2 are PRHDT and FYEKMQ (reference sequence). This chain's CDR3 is CASSFGTGQETQYF. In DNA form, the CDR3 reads TGTGCCAGCAGCTTCGGGACAGGACAAGAGACCCAGTACTTC.

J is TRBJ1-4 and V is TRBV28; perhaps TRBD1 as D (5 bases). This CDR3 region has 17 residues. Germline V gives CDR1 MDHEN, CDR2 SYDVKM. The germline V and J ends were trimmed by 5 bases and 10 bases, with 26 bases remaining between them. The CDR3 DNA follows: TGTGCCAGCAGTGGGATGGTGGCTGGCGCCTTGGGGGGAAAACTGTTTTTT. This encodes CASSGMVAGALGGKLFF.

CDR3 region: CASSLGSGQGDTQYF. CDR3 DNA: TGCGCCAGCAGCTTGGGATCCGGACAGGGGGATACGCAGTATTTT. This rearrangement joins TRBV5-1 to TRBJ2-3; 9 bases are a match to TRBD1. From germline, CDR1 is SGHRS and CDR2 YFSETQ. Trimming at V came to 0 bases and at J to 6 bases, leaving 5 bases not matched to a gene. The CDR3 runs to 15 residues.

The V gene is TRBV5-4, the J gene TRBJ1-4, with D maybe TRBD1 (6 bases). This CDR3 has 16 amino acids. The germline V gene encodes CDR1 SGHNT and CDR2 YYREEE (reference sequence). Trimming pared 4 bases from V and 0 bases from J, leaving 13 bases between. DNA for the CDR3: TGTGCCAGCAGCGGTGGTGGGGGCCCAACTAATGAAAAACTGTTTTTT. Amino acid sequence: CASSGGGGPTNEKLFF.

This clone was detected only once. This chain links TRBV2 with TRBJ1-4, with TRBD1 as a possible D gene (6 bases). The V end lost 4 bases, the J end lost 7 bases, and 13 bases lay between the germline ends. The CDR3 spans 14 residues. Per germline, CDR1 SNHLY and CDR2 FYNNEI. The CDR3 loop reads CASSGSGVGEKLFF. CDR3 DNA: TGTGCCAGCAGTGGTTCAGGGGTTGGTGAAAAACTGTTTTTT. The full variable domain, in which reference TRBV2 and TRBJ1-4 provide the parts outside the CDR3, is EPEVTQTPSHQVTQMGQEVILRCVPISNHLYFYWYRQILGQKVEFLVSFYNNEISEKSEIFDDQFSVERPDGSNFTLKIRSTKLEDSAMYFCASSGSGVGEKLFFGSGTQLSVL.

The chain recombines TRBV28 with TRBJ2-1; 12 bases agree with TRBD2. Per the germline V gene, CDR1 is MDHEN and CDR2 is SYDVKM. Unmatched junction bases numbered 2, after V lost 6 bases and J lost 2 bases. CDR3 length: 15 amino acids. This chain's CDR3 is CASSPSGGAYNEQFF. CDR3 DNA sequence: TGTGCCAGCAGCCCTAGCGGGGGGGCCTACAATGAGCAGTTCTTC.

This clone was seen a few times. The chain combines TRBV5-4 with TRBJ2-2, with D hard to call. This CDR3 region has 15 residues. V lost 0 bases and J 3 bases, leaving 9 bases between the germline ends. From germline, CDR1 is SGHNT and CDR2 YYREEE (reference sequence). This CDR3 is CASSLGTRDTGELFF. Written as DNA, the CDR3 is TGTGCCAGCAGCTTGGGTACCCGCGACACCGGGGAGCTGTTTTTT.

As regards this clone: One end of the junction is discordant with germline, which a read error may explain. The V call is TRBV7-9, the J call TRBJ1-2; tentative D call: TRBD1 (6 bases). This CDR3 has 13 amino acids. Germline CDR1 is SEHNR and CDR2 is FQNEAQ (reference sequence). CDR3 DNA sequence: TGTGCCAGCAGCGACTCCCGGGACACTTACTACCCCTTC. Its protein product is CASSDSRDTYYPF.

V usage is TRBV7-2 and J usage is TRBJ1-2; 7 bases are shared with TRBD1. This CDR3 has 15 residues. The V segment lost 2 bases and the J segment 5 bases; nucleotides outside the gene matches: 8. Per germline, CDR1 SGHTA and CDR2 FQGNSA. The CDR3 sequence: CASSLSVDRVYGYTF. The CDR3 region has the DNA TGTGCCAGCAGCTTATCCGTCGACAGGGTTTATGGCTACACCTTC.

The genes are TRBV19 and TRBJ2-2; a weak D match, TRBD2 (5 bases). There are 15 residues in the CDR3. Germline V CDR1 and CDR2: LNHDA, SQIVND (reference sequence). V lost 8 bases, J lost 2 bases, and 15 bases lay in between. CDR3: CASSWGAINTGELFF. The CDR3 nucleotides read TGTGCCAGTTCCTGGGGAGCGATAAACACCGGGGAGCTGTTTTTT.

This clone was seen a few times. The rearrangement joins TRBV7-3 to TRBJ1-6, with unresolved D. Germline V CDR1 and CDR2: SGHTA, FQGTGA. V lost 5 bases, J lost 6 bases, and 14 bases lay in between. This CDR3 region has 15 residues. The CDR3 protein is CASSAGVGANSPLHF. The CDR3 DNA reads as TGTGCCAGCAGCGCCGGGGTGGGAGCTAATTCACCCCTCCACTTT.

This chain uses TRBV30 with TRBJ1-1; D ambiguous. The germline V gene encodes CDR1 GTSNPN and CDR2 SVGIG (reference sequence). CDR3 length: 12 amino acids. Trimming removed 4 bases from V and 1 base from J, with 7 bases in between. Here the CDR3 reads CAWIDGNTEAFF. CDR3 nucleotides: TGTGCCTGGATAGATGGGAACACTGAAGCTTTCTTT.

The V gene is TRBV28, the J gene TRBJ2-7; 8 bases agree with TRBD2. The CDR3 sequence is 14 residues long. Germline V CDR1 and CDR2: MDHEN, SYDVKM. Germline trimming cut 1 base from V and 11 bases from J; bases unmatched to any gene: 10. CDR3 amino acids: CASSLLRRGGVKYF. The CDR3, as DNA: TGTGCCAGCAGTTTATTACGTCGGGGGGGGGTGAAGTACTTC.

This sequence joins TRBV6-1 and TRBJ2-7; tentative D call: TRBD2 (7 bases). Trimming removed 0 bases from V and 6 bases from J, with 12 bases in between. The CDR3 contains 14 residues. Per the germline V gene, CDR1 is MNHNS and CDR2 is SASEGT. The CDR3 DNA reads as TGTGCCAGCAGTGAAGCGCGGGGGCTGAGCGAGCAGTACTTC. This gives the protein CASSEARGLSEQYF.

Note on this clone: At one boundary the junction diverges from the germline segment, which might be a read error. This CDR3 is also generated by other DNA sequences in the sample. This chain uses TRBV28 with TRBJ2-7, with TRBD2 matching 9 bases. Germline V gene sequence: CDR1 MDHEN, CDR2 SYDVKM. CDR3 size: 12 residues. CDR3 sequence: CASRLAETEQYF. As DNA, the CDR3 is TGCGCCAGCAGACTAGCGGAAACCGAGCAGTACTTC.

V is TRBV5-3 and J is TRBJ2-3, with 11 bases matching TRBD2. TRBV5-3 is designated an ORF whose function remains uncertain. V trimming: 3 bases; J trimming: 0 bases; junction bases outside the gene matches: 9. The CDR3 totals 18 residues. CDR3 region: CARSSPRLAGFSTDTQYF. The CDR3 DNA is TGTGCCAGAAGCTCTCCCCGACTAGCGGGGTTTAGCACAGATACGCAGTATTTT.

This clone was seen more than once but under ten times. The CDR3 coding sequence is TGTGCCAGCAGTTACTCGAGCGGGGGGGCCGTCGCGACCCAGTACTTC. This gives the protein CASSYSSGGAVATQYF. J is TRBJ2-5 and V is TRBV6-5; 10 bases line up with TRBD2. Germline V gene sequence: CDR1 MNHEY, CDR2 SVGAGI. The junction had 8 bases not matched to a gene; V was cut back by 0 bases and J by 7 bases. The CDR3 has 16 amino acids.

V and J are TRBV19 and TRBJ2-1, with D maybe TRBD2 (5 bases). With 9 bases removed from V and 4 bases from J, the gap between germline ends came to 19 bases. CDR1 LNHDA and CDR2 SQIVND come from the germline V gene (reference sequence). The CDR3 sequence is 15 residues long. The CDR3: CASALLAVGYNEQFF. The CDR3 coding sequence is TGTGCCAGCGCGCTTCTAGCCGTCGGGTACAATGAGCAGTTCTTC.

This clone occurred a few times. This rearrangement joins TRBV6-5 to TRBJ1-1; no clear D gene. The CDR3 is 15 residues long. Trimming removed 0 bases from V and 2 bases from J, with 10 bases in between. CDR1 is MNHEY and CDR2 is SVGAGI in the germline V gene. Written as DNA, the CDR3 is TGTGCCAGCAGTTACTCAGTACAGTTAAACACTGAAGCTTTCTTT. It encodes CASSYSVQLNTEAFF.

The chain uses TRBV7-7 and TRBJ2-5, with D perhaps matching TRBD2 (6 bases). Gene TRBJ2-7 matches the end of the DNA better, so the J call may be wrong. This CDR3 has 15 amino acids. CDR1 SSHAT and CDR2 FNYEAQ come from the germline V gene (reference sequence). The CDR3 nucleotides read TGTGCCAGCAGTCCTCCGGGGGAATTTTCATACGAGCAGTACTTC. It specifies CASSPPGEFSYEQYF.